This is a list of T cell receptor beta chains from one sample in a study of control samples from healthy donors and cancer patients. Assay: immunoSEQ multiplex PCR; the TCRdb copy retains only in-frame clones and omits some. The repertoire holds roughly 160,000 clones, roughly 94% seen once, with around 15% in the top ten. Material for sequencing was PBMCs. These receptors all stem from a man aged 60-69 years with colorectal cancer. The CDR3 runs from the conserved cysteine through the conserved F or W. D genes are given only for firm matches. Only some rows state a clone size, as once, few, many or a class for expanded clones.

size	D	V	J	CDR3	DNA
NA	NA	TRBV7-9	TRBJ2-4	CASSSGPEDAKNIQYF	TGTGCCAGCAGCTCCGGGCCCGAGGACGCCAAAAACATTCAGTACTTC
NA	NA	TRBV6-4	TRBJ1-2	CASSGGLDYGYTF	TGTGCCAGCAGTGGAGGGTTGGACTATGGCTACACCTTC
NA	TRBD1	TRBV18	TRBJ1-6	CASSRGQGGTPLHF	TGTGCCAGCTCCCGTGGGCAGGGGGGTACACCCCTCCACTTT
once	NA	TRBV7-2	TRBJ2-7	CASSLAGGPPYEQYF	TGTGCCAGCAGCTTAGCGGGGGGGCCACCTTACGAGCAGTACTTC
NA	NA	TRBV6-5	TRBJ1-1	CASSSSRALNTEAFF	TGTGCCAGCAGTTCCTCTCGGGCCCTGAACACTGAAGCTTTCTTT
NA	TRBD2	TRBV6-5	TRBJ2-7	CAVTGGVGTYEQYF	TGTGCCGTTACCGGGGGGGTTGGCACCTACGAGCAGTACTTC
NA	NA	TRBV11-2	TRBJ1-3	CASSLARGSGNTIYF	TGTGCCAGCAGCTTAGCACGGGGCTCTGGAAACACCATATATTTT
NA	TRBD2	TRBV4-1	TRBJ2-1	CASTLLAGGHYEQFF	TGCGCCAGCACGCTACTAGCGGGGGGGCACTATGAGCAGTTCTTC
NA	NA	TRBV6-5	TRBJ1-2	CASSSNYGYTF	TGTGCCAGCAGCTCTAACTATGGCTACACCTTC
NA	TRBD1	TRBV6-5	TRBJ1-3	CASSYWSGGGGNTIYF	TGTGCCAGCAGTTACTGGTCAGGGGGCGGTGGAAACACCATATATTTT
NA	NA	TRBV5-1	TRBJ1-6	CASSLKGMDGDSPLHF	TGCGCCAGCAGCTTGAAAGGCATGGACGGGGATTCACCCCTCCACTTT
NA	NA	TRBV2	TRBJ2-7	CASSEKGREQYF	TGTGCCAGCAGTGAAAAAGGAAGGGAGCAGTACTTC
once	TRBD1	TRBV19	TRBJ1-3	CASTVQGTTGNTIYF	TGTGCCAGTACCGTACAGGGGACCACTGGAAACACCATATATTTT
once	TRBD2	TRBV3-1/TRBV3-2	TRBJ2-3	CASSQRGERGAQYF	TGTGCCAGCAGCCAACGCGGGGAGCGGGGAGCGCAGTATTTT
NA	TRBD2	TRBV5-1	TRBJ2-7	CASSLAPGGPSYEQYF	TGCGCCAGCAGCTTGGCCCCGGGGGGGCCCTCCTACGAGCAGTACTTC
once	TRBD1	TRBV18	TRBJ1-5	CASSPGTGGDQPQHF	TGTGCCAGCTCACCCGGGACAGGGGGGGATCAGCCCCAGCATTTT
NA	TRBD2	TRBV20-1	TRBJ2-5	CSASWGTGGETQYF	TGCAGTGCTAGTTGGGGCACGGGGGGGGAGACCCAGTACTTC
NA	NA	TRBV18	TRBJ1-6	CASSPGHRGSPLHF	TGTGCCAGCTCACCGGGCCATAGAGGTTCACCCCTCCACTTT
once	TRBD1	TRBV25-1	TRBJ1-3	CASSSTGGVAGNTIYF	TGTGCCAGCAGTTCCACAGGGGGGGTAGCTGGAAACACCATATATTTT
NA	NA	TRBV10-3	TRBJ2-5	CAIKGRNQETQYF	TGTGCCATCAAGGGCAGAAACCAAGAGACCCAGTACTTC
NA	TRBD2	TRBV7-6	TRBJ2-1	CASSLVSSGGHNEQFF	TGTGCCAGCAGCTTAGTATCCAGCGGGGGACACAATGAGCAGTTCTTC
NA	TRBD1	TRBV2	TRBJ1-4	CASSRQGAGEKLFF	TGTGCCAGCAGTCGGCAGGGGGCGGGGGAAAAACTGTTTTTT
once	NA	TRBV29-1	TRBJ2-5	CSGHEGETQYF	TGCAGCGGGCACGAGGGAGAGACCCAGTACTTC
NA	NA	TRBV15	TRBJ1-4	CATSRDNQSPTNEKLFF	TGTGCCACCAGCAGAGATAACCAGTCTCCAACTAATGAAAAACTGTTTTTT
NA	TRBD1	TRBV30	TRBJ1-3	CAWSGEGTGGNTIYF	TGTGCCTGGAGTGGAGAGGGGACAGGGGGAAACACCATATATTTT
NA	TRBD1	TRBV18	TRBJ1-4	CASSPGQGVGEKLFF	TGTGCCAGCTCCCCTGGACAGGGGGTAGGAGAAAAACTGTTTTTT
once	TRBD2	TRBV5-1	TRBJ2-5	CASSSGLAGVETQYF	TGCGCCAGCAGTTCGGGACTAGCGGGGGTCGAGACCCAGTACTTC
once	TRBD1	TRBV6-5	TRBJ2-5	CASRPGTGGPETQYF	TGTGCCAGCAGACCCGGGACAGGGGGTCCCGAGACCCAGTACTTC
once	NA	TRBV2	TRBJ1-1	CASSGIVTGGNTEAFF	TGTGCCAGCTCGGGAATCGTGACAGGAGGGAACACTGAAGCTTTCTTT
NA	NA	TRBV12-3/TRBV12-4	TRBJ1-4	CASSFSRSEKLFF	TGTGCCAGCAGTTTCTCACGATCTGAAAAACTGTTTTTT
NA	NA	TRBV7-2	TRBJ1-1	CASSSTAPEAFF	TGTGCCAGCAGCTCGACAGCGCCTGAAGCTTTCTTT
NA	NA	TRBV7-2	TRBJ2-7	CASSLAAGSGYEQYF	TGTGCCAGCAGCTTAGCGGCGGGTTCGGGCTACGAGCAGTACTTC
NA	NA	TRBV21-1	TRBJ2-4	CASSSRGNQGDIQYF	TGTGCCAGCAGCAGCCGGGGCAACCAGGGAGACATTCAGTACTTC
NA	NA	TRBV29-1	TRBJ2-3	CSAAIGQGNTDTQYF	TGCAGCGCTGCTATAGGGCAGGGGAACACAGATACGCAGTATTTT
NA	NA	TRBV9	TRBJ2-1	CASSVAAGAPGDEQFF	TGTGCCAGCAGCGTAGCTGCGGGGGCGCCTGGCGATGAGCAGTTCTTC
once	TRBD1	TRBV18	TRBJ1-1	CASSRDSGTEAFF	TGTGCCAGCTCAAGGGACAGTGGTACTGAAGCTTTCTTT
NA	NA	TRBV7-9	TRBJ1-1	CASTLPGGNTEAFF	TGTGCCAGCACCCTACCCGGGGGGAACACTGAAGCTTTCTTT
NA	NA	TRBV6-5	TRBJ1-5	CASSMIDNQPQHF	TGTGCCAGCTCGATGATTGACAATCAGCCCCAGCATTTT
NA	TRBD1	TRBV28	TRBJ2-1	CASSLYRGQGAPNEQFF	TGTGCCAGCAGTTTATATCGAGGACAGGGGGCGCCCAATGAGCAGTTCTTC
NA	NA	TRBV10-3	TRBJ2-4	CAISESGPAGQKDIQYF	TGTGCCATCAGTGAGTCGGGCCCAGCGGGACAGAAAGACATTCAGTACTTC
NA	NA	TRBV21-1	TRBJ1-6	CASSSRTFSPLHF	TGTGCCAGCAGCAGTAGAACCTTTTCACCCCTCCACTTT
once	TRBD1	TRBV5-1	TRBJ2-6	CASSGTGGAGANVLTF	TGCGCCAGCTCCGGGACAGGGGGGGCTGGGGCCAACGTCCTGACTTTC
NA	NA	TRBV5-4	TRBJ1-6	CASSLVGGRSNNSPLHF	TGTGCCAGCAGCTTGGTTGGGGGCCGATCCAATAATTCACCCCTCCACTTT
NA	NA	TRBV9	TRBJ1-1	CASSVDMVQEAFF	TGTGCCAGCAGCGTAGATATGGTTCAGGAAGCTTTCTTT
NA	NA	TRBV4-1	TRBJ1-1	CASSRTPEVRAEAFF	TGCGCCAGCAGCCGAACACCCGAAGTACGGGCTGAAGCTTTCTTT
NA	NA	TRBV30	TRBJ1-6	CAWSVNNSPLHF	TGTGCCTGGAGTGTAAATAATTCACCCCTCCACTTT
NA	TRBD2	TRBV9	TRBJ2-1	CASSSRLAGGEQFF	TGTGCCAGCAGCTCACGACTAGCGGGGGGCGAGCAGTTCTTC
NA	TRBD1	TRBV6-5	TRBJ1-2	CASSYPGQTSDGYTF	TGTGCCAGCAGTTACCCGGGACAGACCTCTGATGGCTACACCTTC
NA	NA	TRBV28	TRBJ1-2	CASSLRTPLGYTF	TGTGCCAGCAGTTTACGGACACCTCTTGGCTACACCTTC
many	NA	TRBV5-6	TRBJ2-1	CASSLGGDNEQFF	TGTGCCAGCAGCTTGGGGGGCGACAATGAGCAGTTCTTC
NA	NA	TRBV12-3/TRBV12-4	TRBJ1-1	CASSLKGGTEAFF	TGTGCCAGCAGTTTGAAGGGGGGGACTGAAGCTTTCTTT
NA	TRBD2	TRBV18	TRBJ2-1	CASSPPLAGGPNNEQFF	TGTGCCAGCTCACCGCCCTTAGCGGGGGGGCCCAACAATGAGCAGTTCTTC
NA	TRBD1	TRBV29-1	TRBJ1-4	CSVRTGTNEKLFF	TGCAGCGTCCGGACAGGGACTAATGAAAAACTGTTTTTT
NA	TRBD2	TRBV30	TRBJ2-1	CAWSVVGSGGYNEQFF	TGTGCCTGGAGTGTAGTTGGGAGCGGGGGGTACAATGAGCAGTTCTTC
NA	NA	TRBV4-3	TRBJ2-7	CASSQDPGLVYEQYF	TGCGCCAGCAGCCAAGATCCGGGTTTGGTATACGAGCAGTACTTC
NA	TRBD2	TRBV18	TRBJ2-7	CASSPPVLAGSYEQYF	TGTGCCAGCTCACCACCGGTACTAGCGGGGAGCTACGAGCAGTACTTC
NA	NA	TRBV5-4	TRBJ2-5	CASSLGEGETQYF	TGTGCCAGCAGCTTGGGAGAAGGGGAGACCCAGTACTTC
few	NA	TRBV27	TRBJ1-5	CASSLQGNQPQHF	TGTGCCAGCAGCCTACAGGGAAATCAGCCCCAGCATTTT
once	NA	TRBV6-5	TRBJ1-5	CASSHLRDSNQPQHF	TGTGCCAGCAGTCACCTCAGGGATAGCAATCAGCCCCAGCATTTT